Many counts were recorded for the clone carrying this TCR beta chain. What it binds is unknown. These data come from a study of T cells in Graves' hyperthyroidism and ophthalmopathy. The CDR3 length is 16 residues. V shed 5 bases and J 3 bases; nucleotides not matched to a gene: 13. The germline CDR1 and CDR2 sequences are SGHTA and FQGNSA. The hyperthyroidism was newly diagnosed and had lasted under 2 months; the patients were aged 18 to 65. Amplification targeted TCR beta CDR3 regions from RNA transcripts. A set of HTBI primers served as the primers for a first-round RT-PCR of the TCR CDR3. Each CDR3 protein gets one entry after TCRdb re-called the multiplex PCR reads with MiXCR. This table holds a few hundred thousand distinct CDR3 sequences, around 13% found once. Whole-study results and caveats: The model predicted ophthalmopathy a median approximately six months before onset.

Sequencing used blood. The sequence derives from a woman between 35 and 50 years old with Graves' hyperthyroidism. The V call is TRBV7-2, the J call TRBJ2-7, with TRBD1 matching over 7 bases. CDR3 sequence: CASSLPRTGDHYEQYF. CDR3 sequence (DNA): TGTGCCAGCAGCCTACCCCGGACAGGAGATCACTACGAGCAGTACTTC.